This record covers a single T cell receptor beta chain. About 9.9 milliliters of peripheral blood were drawn from each donor. This sample is drawn from a study of blood T cells in healthy people across ages. Germline loops: CDR1 SGHRS, CDR2 YFSETQ. The CDR3 runs 16 residues. V was pared by 0 bases and J by 1 base, with 6 bases of the junction left unmatched. PCR was performed a second time for about 7 to 12 cycles using a sample-barcoded 5' primer and a J-beta primer mix. Using its own MiXCR run on the 5' RACE reads, TCRdb lists one record per CDR3 protein. The sample has 1 million or so distinct CDR3 sequences; roughly 45% are singletons.

The sample consisted of blood. V usage is TRBV5-1 and J usage is TRBJ2-5; 7 nucleotides match TRBD2. The TCR comes from a woman in her sixties in good health. The CDR3 DNA is TGCGCCAGCAGCTTGGAGGCGCGCGGGGGCCAAGAGACCCAGTACTTC. Its translation: CASSLEARGGQETQYF.